Described below is a single T cell receptor beta chain sequence and its context. One end of the junction varies from germline; a read error may be responsible. The sample has other DNA sequences that encode this CDR3 too. In germline, CDR1 is SNHLY, CDR2 FYNNEI. This CDR3 has 14 amino acids. These data come from a study of blood T cell repertoires in COVID-19. Study overall: Samples of COVID-19 (acute and convalescent) were obtained from the United States, Italy and Spain.

In the study's own analysis: Estimation of nucleated cell counts relied on the amplification of reference gene primers. Profiled with immunoSEQ multiplex PCR; TCRdb holds only in-frame clones, not every one. V and J calls and clone size are copied from that table; D and trimming were computed from the DNA. The sample shows 120,000 or so clones, roughly 88% of them seen only once. The chain is built from TRBV2 and TRBJ1-5; D not resolved. The TCR comes from a woman of 80 years or more with acute or convalescent COVID-19. The sample comprised peripheral blood. CDR3 in DNA: TGCGCCAGCAGTCTACAGCAACGCAATCAGCCCCAGCATTTT. Amino acid sequence: CASSLQQRNQPQHF. The complete variable domain, with remaining parts taken from reference TRBV2 and TRBJ1-5, reads EPEVTQTPSHQVTQMGQEVILRCVPISNHLYFYWYRQILGQKVEFLVSFYNNEISEKSEIFDDQFSVERPDGSNFTLKIRSTKLEDSAMYFCASSLQQRNQPQHFGDGTRLSIL.